The present T cell receptor (beta chain) was sequenced within a study of blood T cell repertoires in COVID-19. Study-wide background: Nucleic acid was either cDNA or gDNA, and it came from T cells, B-cell-depleted T cells, or PBMCs.

The CDR3 extends over 13 amino acids. Germline lookup yields CDR1 LNHDA and CDR2 SQIVND (reference sequence). Trimming removed 8 bases at V and 2 bases at J, with 12 bases between. Original processing notes: Reference gene primer amplification yielded estimated nucleated cell counts. Using immunoSEQ multiplex PCR, the repertoire was profiled, and TCRdb retains in-frame clones only, with some absent. V, J and clone size are those of that table, while D and trimming were read from the DNA. In the table there are about 310,000 clones, about nine tenths of which are singletons. The sequenced sample was peripheral blood. The V gene is TRBV19, the J gene TRBJ2-5; D might be TRBD2 (5 bases). The clonotype comes from a man in his forties or fifties with active or convalescent COVID-19. The CDR3 protein is CASSQPGQETQYF. CDR3 nucleotides: TGTGCCAGTTCGCAGCCGGGGCAAGAGACCCAGTACTTC.